This T cell receptor (beta chain) derives from a study of T cell changes during pregnancy in multiple sclerosis. The method was immunoSEQ multiplex PCR; TCRdb's version includes in-frame clones alone and lacks a portion of them. The table records about 92,000 clones, around 94% of them present only once. Trimming shortened V by 6 bases and J by 3 bases, and 12 bases separated the two germline ends. The CDR3 consists of 13 residues. CDR1 is MNHEY and CDR2 is SVGAGI in the germline V gene. Material: peripheral blood, obtained in the first trimester of pregnancy. The chain has TRBV6-5 and TRBJ2-7; D is undetermined. The TCR sequence derives from a female donor with multiple sclerosis, enrolled in a pregnancy study. The CDR3 loop is CASRRSRDYEQYF. In nucleotides, the CDR3 is TGTGCCAGCAGGCGATCTAGAGACTACGAGCAGTACTTC.